The 29 T cell receptor beta chains below were found in one sample sequenced in a study of cytomegalovirus exposure and HLA in healthy donors. The study ran its PCR with 60 Vbeta and 13 Jbeta primers. The repertoire was sequenced with immunoSEQ multiplex PCR; TCRdb's copy has only in-frame clones and lacks some. The sample includes about 190,000 clones, about 77% seen only once; the top ten take under 5%. Material for sequencing was PBMCs. The origin of the receptors is a man aged 25 to 40 in good health and CMV-seropositive.

This clone has just one count. The genes are TRBV10-2 and TRBJ2-1; 12 nucleotides agree with TRBD2. This CDR3 has 16 residues. Trimming removed 5 bases from V and 4 bases from J; junction bases left unmatched: 6. CDR1 and CDR2 from the germline V gene are WSHSY and SAAADI. CDR3 sequence: CASSPWTSGKYNEQFF. In DNA, the CDR3 is TGCGCCAGCAGTCCATGGACTAGCGGGAAGTACAATGAGCAGTTCTTC.

The J gene is TRBJ1-6, the V gene TRBV6-5; D is ambiguous. CDR3 length: 16 amino acids. Germline CDR1 reads MNHEY; CDR2 reads SVGAGI. Deletions cut 2 bases from V and 0 bases from J, with 8 bases between. In nucleotides, the CDR3 is TGTGCCAGCAGTTACAGCGGTCTCTCCTATAATTCACCCCTCCACTTT. Amino acids: CASSYSGLSYNSPLHF.

This chain links TRBV28 with TRBJ2-1; D gene unclear. The CDR3 is 15 residues long. Germline CDR1 reads MDHEN; CDR2 reads SYDVKM. Trimming took off 6 bases at V and 0 bases at J, with 12 bases between the two ends. CDR3 nucleotides: TGTGCCAGCAGCCGGTCCCCTTTCTCCTACAATGAGCAGTTCTTC. This encodes CASSRSPFSYNEQFF.

This rearrangement joins TRBV7-9 to TRBJ1-2, with unresolved D. The V and J ends lost 5 bases and 2 bases respectively, with 9 bases between them. The CDR3 runs to 13 residues. The germline gives CDR1 SEHNR, CDR2 FQNEAQ (reference sequence). CDR3 sequence: CASSPGLNYGYTF. The CDR3 coding sequence is TGTGCCAGCAGCCCGGGTCTGAACTATGGCTACACCTTC.

This clone was observed a single time. The rearrangement uses TRBV28 and TRBJ2-7; 10 nucleotides align to TRBD1. The germline gives CDR1 MDHEN, CDR2 SYDVKM. The CDR3 is 11 amino acids. V was clipped by 9 bases and J by 12 bases; unmatched bases: 8. The CDR3 nucleotides read TGTGCCAGTCTTTCCCGGGACAGGGGGTACTTC. Translation: CASLSRDRGYF.

J is TRBJ1-5 and V is TRBV5-1; D is undetermined. The V and J ends lost 4 bases and 4 bases respectively, with 15 bases between them. Looked up from germline, CDR1 is SGHRS and CDR2 is YFSETQ. This CDR3 spans 15 amino acids. The CDR3 reads CASSPVPGGNQPQHF. For the CDR3, the DNA is TGCGCCAGCAGCCCCGTTCCGGGCGGGAATCAGCCCCAGCATTTT.

The chain employs TRBV11-2 and TRBJ2-1; TRBD2 aligns across 14 bases. The CDR3 is made up of 18 amino acids. J was trimmed by 3 bases and V by 1 base; bases with no gene match: 5. Germline CDR1 and CDR2: SGHAT and FQNNGV. CDR3 sequence: CASSLVVTSGGVYNEQFF. Here the CDR3 DNA reads TGTGCCAGCAGCTTAGTGGTGACTAGCGGGGGGGTCTACAATGAGCAGTTCTTC.

The rearrangement uses TRBV6-5 and TRBJ2-3; TRBD2 might be the D (6 bases). V was cut by 6 bases and J by 1 base, with 14 bases left in between. Germline V lookup: CDR1 MNHEY, CDR2 SVGAGI. This CDR3 has 15 residues. The CDR3 reads CASRLRERRTDTQYF. CDR3 nucleotides: TGTGCCAGCAGGCTCCGGGAGCGGCGCACAGATACGCAGTATTTT.

There are a few counts of this clone. This chain uses TRBV7-9 with TRBJ2-3; 7 bases agree with TRBD1. Trimming took 5 bases from V and 3 from J; bases not matched to a gene: 5. The CDR3 length is 14 residues. CDR1 and CDR2 (germline): SEHNR, FQNEAQ (reference sequence). The CDR3 coding sequence is TGTGCCAGCAGCCCCCGACAGGGAACAGATACGCAGTATTTT. Amino acids: CASSPRQGTDTQYF.

The gene calls are TRBV28 and TRBJ1-2; the match to TRBD1 covers 10 bases. Trimming removed 4 bases from V and 3 bases from J; junction bases left unmatched: 8. This CDR3 spans 16 amino acids. Germline CDR1 is MDHEN and CDR2 is SYDVKM. The CDR3 nucleotides are TGTGCCAGCAGTTCGATCCGACAGGGGGCCTACTATGGCTACACCTTC. Translated, it gives CASSSIRQGAYYGYTF.

This clone appeared once. V and J are TRBV28 and TRBJ1-4; 7 bases map to TRBD1. The CDR3 consists of 19 residues. Trimming at V came to 5 bases and at J to 12 bases, leaving 27 bases not matched to a gene. Germline CDR1 is MDHEN and CDR2 is SYDVKM. CDR3 loop: CASSLGATGTAGFGSQLFF. CDR3 nucleotide sequence: TGTGCCAGCAGTCTGGGGGCCACCGGGACAGCCGGGTTTGGGTCTCAACTGTTTTTT.

This clone was found once. The chain recombines TRBV5-6 with TRBJ2-5, with no clear D. The J call is doubtful: the DNA matches TRBJ2-7 better. The CDR3 is 12 residues long. Germline CDR1 is SGHDT and CDR2 is YYEEEE. The CDR3 region has the DNA TGTGCCAGCAGCTTGGGCAACTTCGAGCAGTACTTC. Amino acids: CASSLGNFEQYF.

This clone was recorded once. The rearrangement joins TRBV7-9 to TRBJ2-7, with D perhaps TRBD1 (6 bases). Trimming took off 0 bases at V and 2 bases at J, with 14 bases between the two ends. The CDR3 is 16 residues long. Germline CDR1 SEHNR, CDR2 FQNEAQ (reference sequence). DNA for the CDR3: TGTGCCAGCAGCTTAGCGGTAAGGGGGATTCCCTACGAGCAGTACTTC. The encoded protein is CASSLAVRGIPYEQYF. The complete variable domain, with remaining parts taken from reference TRBV7-9 and TRBJ2-7, reads DTGVSQNPRHKITKRGQNVTFRCDPISEHNRLYWYRQTLGQGPEFLTYFQNEAQLEKSRLLSDRFSAERPKGSFSTLEIQRTEQGDSAMYLCASSLAVRGIPYEQYFGPGTRLTVT.

The chain has TRBV5-1 and TRBJ2-1; weak D call: TRBD2 (6 bases). Germline V CDR1 and CDR2: SGHRS, YFSETQ. CDR3 length equals 16 residues. Trimming stripped 2 bases from V and 6 bases from J, with 18 bases between. CDR3 sequence reads: CASSFRPRDSSNEQFF. CDR3 nucleotides: TGCGCCAGCAGCTTCAGGCCCCGGGACTCCAGCAATGAGCAGTTCTTC.

This chain links TRBV10-3 with TRBJ1-2; TRBD1 matches 7 bases. V lost 2 bases, J lost 8 bases, and 8 bases stayed unmatched. Germline V lookup: CDR1 ENHRY, CDR2 SYGVKD. The CDR3 is 14 residues long. The CDR3: CAISEGGGVRGYTF. CDR3 DNA sequence: TGTGCCATCAGTGAGGGAGGGGGCGTCCGGGGCTACACCTTC.

The chain combines TRBV4-1 with TRBJ1-2, with 7 bases aligning to TRBD1. The V segment lost 4 bases and the J segment 7 bases; nucleotides outside the gene matches: 18. In germline, CDR1 is MGHRA, CDR2 YSYEKL. The CDR3 runs 17 residues. The CDR3 is CASSRGPQTGRSGGYTF. The CDR3 region has the DNA TGCGCCAGCAGCCGGGGGCCCCAGACAGGGAGGTCAGGTGGCTACACCTTC.

This clone showed up just once. The rearrangement links TRBV25-1 to TRBJ2-4; D uncertain. This CDR3 comprises 12 residues. V was shortened by 8 bases and J by 7 bases, with 12 bases between the two germline ends. Germline assignment: CDR1 MGHDK and CDR2 SYGVNS. The CDR3 region has the DNA TGTGCCAGCCTCTCCAATACTAACATTCAGTACTTC. Its protein product is CASLSNTNIQYF. Complete variable domain (other parts from reference TRBV25-1 and TRBJ2-4): EADIYQTPRYLVIGTGKKITLECSQTMGHDKMYWYQQDPGMELHLIHYSYGVNSTEKGDLSSESTVSRIRTEHFPLTLESARPSHTSQYLCASLSNTNIQYFGAGTRLSVL.

This rearrangement joins TRBV29-1 to TRBJ1-2; 8 bases fit TRBD1. The germline CDR1 and CDR2 sequences are SQVTM and ANQGSEA. CDR3 length equals 15 residues. The V segment lost 3 bases and the J segment 4 bases; nucleotides outside the gene matches: 10. CDR3 region: CSVDTGGDSPYGYTF. The CDR3 DNA reads TGCAGCGTTGATACAGGGGGGGACTCTCCCTATGGCTACACCTTC. The variable domain in full, with the rest retrieved from reference TRBV29-1 and TRBJ1-2, is SAVISQKPSRDICQRGTSLTIQCQVDSQVTMMFWYRQQPGQSLTLIATANQGSEATYESGFVIDKFPISRPNLTFSTLTVSNMSPEDSSIYLCSVDTGGDSPYGYTFGSGTRLTVV.

J is TRBJ2-3 and V is TRBV9; D remains ambiguous. The CDR3 runs 13 residues. The germline V and J ends were trimmed by 4 bases and 6 bases, with 12 bases remaining between them. CDR1 is SGDLS, CDR2 YYNGEE, per germline. The CDR3 DNA follows: TGTGCCAGCAGCCCCCCGAGGCAGGATACGCAGTATTTT. This codes for CASSPPRQDTQYF.

V usage is TRBV19 and J usage is TRBJ1-2; a weak D match, TRBD1 (6 bases). V lost 1 base and J lost 7, with 19 bases in between. The CDR3 totals 16 residues. Germline CDR1 is LNHDA and CDR2 is SQIVND (reference sequence). The CDR3 loop reads CASSIGSGNRVAGYTF. CDR3 sequence (DNA): TGTGCCAGTAGTATAGGTTCTGGGAACAGGGTGGCTGGCTACACCTTC.

The CDR3 loop is CASSREGNTEAFF. The CDR3 nucleotides are TGTGCCAGCAGCCGAGAGGGGAACACTGAAGCTTTCTTT. The chain recombines TRBV11-2 with TRBJ1-1, with unresolved D. V was cut by 5 bases and J by 1 base, with 8 bases left in between. Germline V gene data show CDR1 as SGHAT and CDR2 as FQNNGV. The CDR3 runs 13 residues. Complete variable domain (other parts from reference TRBV11-2 and TRBJ1-1): EAGVAQSPRYKIIEKRQSVAFWCNPISGHATLYWYQQILGQGPKLLIQFQNNGVVDDSQLPKDRFSAERLKGVDSTLKIQPAKLEDSAVYLCASSREGNTEAFFGQGTRLTVV.

The table lists this clone with a count of one. CDR3 sequence: CASSRPATSINEQFF. CDR3 bases: TGCGCCAGCAGCCGCCCCGCGACTAGCATTAATGAGCAGTTCTTC. This chain links TRBV4-1 with TRBJ2-1; TRBD2 aligns across 7 bases. Germline CDR1 MGHRA, CDR2 YSYEKL. CDR3 length: 15 amino acids. Unmatched junction bases numbered 10, after V lost 4 bases and J lost 7 bases.

This sequence joins TRBV18 and TRBJ2-1, with 9 bases identical to TRBD1. Trimming took 3 bases from V and 5 from J; bases not matched to a gene: 5. This CDR3 contains 15 residues. Germline CDR1 reads KGHSH; CDR2 reads LQKENI. CDR3 nucleotide sequence: TGTGCCAGCTCACCCCGGACAGGGGTAAACAATGAGCAGTTCTTC. Protein: CASSPRTGVNNEQFF.

The CDR3 spells CAWSPGSVEAFF. In nucleotides, the CDR3 is TGTGCCTGGAGTCCGGGGTCAGTTGAAGCTTTCTTT. The rearrangement joins TRBV30 to TRBJ1-1; D gene unclear. The CDR3 length is 12 residues. V shed 2 bases and J shed 7 bases, with 11 bases lying between them. Germline V gene data show CDR1 as GTSNPN and CDR2 as SVGIG (reference sequence).

V usage is TRBV5-1 and J usage is TRBJ2-7; 8 nucleotides line up with TRBD1. The V gene end was trimmed by 1 base and the J gene end by 2 bases; junction bases not matched to a gene: 8. The CDR3 runs to 16 residues. Germline CDR1 reads SGHRS; CDR2 reads YFSETQ. CDR3 bases: TGCGCCAGCAGCTTGAGGTTGACAGGGGCCACCTACGAGCAGTACTTC. Encoded protein: CASSLRLTGATYEQYF.

The CDR3 spells CASSLLWGGLEPNEQFF. DNA of the CDR3: TGTGCCAGCAGTTTATTATGGGGGGGACTAGAACCCAATGAGCAGTTCTTC. The rearrangement links TRBV27 to TRBJ2-1; 8 bases are a match to TRBD2. Germline-derived CDR1 and CDR2 are MNHEY and SMNVEV (reference sequence). Trimming at V came to 1 base and at J to 6 bases, leaving 11 bases not matched to a gene. CDR3 length: 17 amino acids.

About this clone itself: Other nucleotide sequences from this sample produce the same CDR3. The chain recombines TRBV18 with TRBJ1-5; D perhaps matches TRBD1 (5 bases). There are 15 residues in the CDR3. Germline CDR1 is KGHSH and CDR2 is LQKENI. The V end lost 6 bases, the J end lost 7 bases, and 19 bases lay between the germline ends. CDR3 residues: CASSPDIRIGQPQHF. The CDR3 DNA follows: TGTGCCAGCTCGCCGGACATTCGTATCGGGCAGCCCCAGCATTTT.

This clone was counted only a few times. The V and J genes are TRBV29-1 and TRBJ2-1; D remains ambiguous. CDR1 and CDR2 (germline): SQVTM, ANQGSEA. Trimming removed 1 base at V and 7 bases at J, with 5 bases between. The CDR3 runs 11 residues. DNA of the CDR3: TGCAGCGTTGAAGCGCGAAATGAGCAGTTCTTC. Amino acids: CSVEARNEQFF.

V is TRBV5-8 and J is TRBJ1-5; D perhaps matches TRBD1 (6 bases). The CDR3 runs 15 residues. V was cut by 2 bases and J by 2 bases, with 11 bases left in between. Germline lookup yields CDR1 SGHTS and CDR2 YDEGEE. DNA of the CDR3: TGTGCCAGCAGCTTTGAAGGGGGTGGCAATCAGCCCCAGCATTTT. Translated: CASSFEGGGNQPQHF. Full variable domain (rest looked up from reference TRBV5-8 and TRBJ1-5): EAGVTQSPTHLIKTRGQQATLRCSPISGHTSVYWYQQALGLGLQFLLWYDEGEERNRGNFPPRFSGRQFPNYSSELNVNALELEDSALYLCASSFEGGGNQPQHFGDGTRLSIL.